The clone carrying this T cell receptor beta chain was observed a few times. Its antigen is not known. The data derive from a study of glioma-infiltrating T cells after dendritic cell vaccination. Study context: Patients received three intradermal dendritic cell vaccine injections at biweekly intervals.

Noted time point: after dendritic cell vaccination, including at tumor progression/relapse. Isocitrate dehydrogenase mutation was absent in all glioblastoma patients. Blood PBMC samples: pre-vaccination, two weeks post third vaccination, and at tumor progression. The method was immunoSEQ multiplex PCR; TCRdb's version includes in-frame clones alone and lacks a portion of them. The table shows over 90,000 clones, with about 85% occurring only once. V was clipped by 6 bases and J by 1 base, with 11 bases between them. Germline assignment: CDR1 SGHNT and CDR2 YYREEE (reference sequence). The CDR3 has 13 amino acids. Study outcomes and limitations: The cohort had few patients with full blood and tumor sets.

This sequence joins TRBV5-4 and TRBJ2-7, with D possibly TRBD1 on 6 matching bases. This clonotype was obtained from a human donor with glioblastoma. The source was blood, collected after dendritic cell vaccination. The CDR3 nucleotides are TGTGCCAGCACCAGGGACACATCCTACGAGCAGTACTTC. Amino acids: CASTRDTSYEQYF.